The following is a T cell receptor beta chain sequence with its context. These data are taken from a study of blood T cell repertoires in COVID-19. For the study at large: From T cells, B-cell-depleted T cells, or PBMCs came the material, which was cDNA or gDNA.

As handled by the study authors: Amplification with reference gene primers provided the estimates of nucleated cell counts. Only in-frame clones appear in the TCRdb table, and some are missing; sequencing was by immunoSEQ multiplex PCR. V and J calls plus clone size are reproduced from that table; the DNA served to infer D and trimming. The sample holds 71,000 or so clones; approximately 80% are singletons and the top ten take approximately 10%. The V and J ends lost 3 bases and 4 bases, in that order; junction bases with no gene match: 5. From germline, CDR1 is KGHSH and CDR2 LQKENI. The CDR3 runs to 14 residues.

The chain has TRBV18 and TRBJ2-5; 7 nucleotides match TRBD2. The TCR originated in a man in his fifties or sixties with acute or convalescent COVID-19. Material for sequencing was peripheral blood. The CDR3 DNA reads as TGTGCCAGCTCACCGAGCGGGGTGAGAGAGACCCAGTACTTC. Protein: CASSPSGVRETQYF.